Listed here are 14 T cell receptor beta chains from one sample, sequenced in a study of cytomegalovirus exposure and HLA in healthy donors. Sequencing was performed with immunoSEQ multiplex PCR; in TCRdb, only in-frame clones are kept and a portion is missing. Among 75,000 to 95,000 clones listed, 96% were seen once. Sequenced input: PBMCs. The receptors were sampled from a man in his late teens or twenties in good health and CMV-seronegative.

Remarks on this clone: At one end, the junction sequence differs from germline, possibly due to a read error. The chain joins TRBV7-7 to TRBJ1-2; 8 bases agree with TRBD1. Per germline, CDR1 SSHAT and CDR2 FNYEAQ (reference sequence). There are 19 residues in the CDR3. The CDR3 sequence: CASSSNRDRLKSGVYGYTF. The CDR3 DNA sequence: TGTGCTAGCAGCTCAAATCGGGACAGGCTGAAGTCCGGGGTCTATGGCTACACCTTC.

This clone was observed once. The chain carries TRBV19 and TRBJ1-4; D unresolved. The germline gives CDR1 LNHDA, CDR2 SQIVND (reference sequence). The CDR3 is 14 amino acids. V was pared by 3 bases and J by 8 bases, with 13 bases between. The DNA of the CDR3 is TGTGCCAGTAGTATCGGGTCCCTCGGGGAAAAACTGTTTTTT. This sequence encodes CASSIGSLGEKLFF. The whole variable domain, filled in from reference TRBV19 and TRBJ1-4, reads DGGITQSPKYLFRKEGQNVTLSCEQNLNHDAMYWYRQDPGQGLRLIYYSQIVNDFQKGDIAEGYSVSREKKESFPLTVTSAQKNPTAFYLCASSIGSLGEKLFFGSGTQLSVL.

This chain links TRBV7-2 with TRBJ1-1; D is perhaps TRBD1 (6 bases). The CDR3 runs 14 residues. The V end lost 5 bases, the J end lost 4 bases, and 14 bases lay between the germline ends. The V gene's germline CDR1 is SGHTA and CDR2 FQGNSA. The chain's CDR3 is CASSPQGAGTEAFF. The CDR3, as DNA: TGTGCCAGCAGCCCACAGGGTGCCGGCACTGAAGCTTTCTTT. The variable domain in full, with the rest retrieved from reference TRBV7-2 and TRBJ1-1, is GAGVSQSPSNKVTEKGKDVELRCDPISGHTALYWYRQSLGQGLEFLIYFQGNSAPDKSGLPSDRFSAERTGGSVSTLTIQRTQQEDSAVYLCASSPQGAGTEAFFGQGTRLTVV.

This chain uses TRBV9 with TRBJ2-2; the match to TRBD2 covers 8 bases. This CDR3 region has 16 residues. Losses at the gene ends were 4 bases for V and 6 bases for J; bases not matched to a gene: 11. Germline CDR1 reads SGDLS; CDR2 reads YYNGEE. The CDR3 DNA reads TGTGCCAGCAGCTATACTCCGGGACTAGGGCCCGGGGAGCTGTTTTTT. Translation: CASSYTPGLGPGELFF.

V and J are TRBV7-9 and TRBJ2-2, with unresolved D. Trimming pared 6 bases from V and 4 bases from J, leaving 15 bases between. The germline gives CDR1 SEHNR, CDR2 FQNEAQ (reference sequence). The CDR3 spans 15 residues. CDR3 bases: TGTGCCAGCAGTCCGCTAGAGGTACCCACCGGGGAGCTGTTTTTT. Amino acid sequence: CASSPLEVPTGELFF.

The CDR3 DNA is TGTGCCAGCAGCCCTTTGACAGGAGGCACAGATACGCAGTATTTT. Translation: CASSPLTGGTDTQYF. The rearrangement joins TRBV7-6 to TRBJ2-3; D is perhaps TRBD1 (6 bases). The CDR3 loop spans 15 amino acids. V lost 5 bases and J lost 1, with 13 bases in between. Germline V gives CDR1 SGHVS, CDR2 FNYEAQ.

This clone was seen a single time. The chain combines TRBV30 with TRBJ2-6; TRBD1 might be the D (5 bases). The CDR3 length is 15 residues. Trimming cost V 2 bases and J 2 bases, with 10 bases left between them. Germline V gene data show CDR1 as GTSNPN and CDR2 as SVGIG (reference sequence). The CDR3 nucleotides are TGTGCCTGGAGTCAGGACAACCCTGGGGCCAACGTCCTGACTTTC. This translates into CAWSQDNPGANVLTF.

Here the CDR3 DNA reads TGTGCCAGCAGTTGGGGGGGGTTGAACACTGAAGCTTTCTTT. Translation gives CASSWGGLNTEAFF. The rearrangement uses TRBV27 and TRBJ1-1, with TRBD1 as a possible D gene (5 bases). In germline, CDR1 is MNHEY, CDR2 SMNVEV (reference sequence). Deletions cut 4 bases from V and 0 bases from J, with 9 bases between. This CDR3 spans 14 amino acids.

The gene calls are TRBV30 and TRBJ2-7; no clear D gene. The CDR3 has 12 residues. V gave up 0 bases and J gave up 3 bases, with 6 bases separating them. Germline CDR1 GTSNPN, CDR2 SVGIG (reference sequence). Here the CDR3 DNA reads TGTGCCTGGAGTGTAATCGGCTACGAGCAGTACTTC. It yields the protein CAWSVIGYEQYF.

The CDR3 sequence is CASSQDRDRDSGNTIYF. The CDR3 DNA reads as TGCGCCAGCAGCCAAGACCGGGACAGGGACTCTGGAAACACCATATATTTT. This sequence joins TRBV4-1 and TRBJ1-3; 9 bases fit TRBD1. Losses at the gene ends were 0 bases for V and 0 bases for J; bases not matched to a gene: 3. Germline CDR1 and CDR2: MGHRA and YSYEKL. The CDR3 is made up of 17 amino acids.

The chain combines TRBV7-2 with TRBJ1-5; 8 bases agree with TRBD1. The germline CDR1 and CDR2 sequences are SGHTA and FQGNSA. The V and J ends lost 5 bases and 1 base, in that order; junction bases with no gene match: 7. The CDR3 totals 16 residues. In DNA form, the CDR3 reads TGTGCCAGCAGCAATCAGGGGGCGAAAAGCAATCAGCCCCAGCATTTT. Its translation: CASSNQGAKSNQPQHF.

CDR3 in DNA: TGTGCAATCTGGGACAGGCTGGCAGATACGCAGTATTTT. Protein sequence: CAIWDRLADTQYF. The chain carries TRBV7-7 and TRBJ2-3; 8 positions agree with TRBD1. This CDR3 is built from 13 residues. Germline CDR1 is SSHAT and CDR2 is FNYEAQ (reference sequence).

V usage is TRBV11-2 and J usage is TRBJ1-1; maybe TRBD1 (5 bases). Germline values: CDR1 SGHAT, CDR2 FQNNGV. With 1 base removed from V and 3 bases from J, the gap between germline ends came to 9 bases. The CDR3 length is 14 residues. CDR3 DNA sequence: TGTGCCAGCAGCTTAGTCGCCAGGGACACTGAAGCTTTCTTT. Translation gives CASSLVARDTEAFF. The full variable domain, completed using reference TRBV11-2 and TRBJ1-1, is EAGVAQSPRYKIIEKRQSVAFWCNPISGHATLYWYQQILGQGPKLLIQFQNNGVVDDSQLPKDRFSAERLKGVDSTLKIQPAKLEDSAVYLCASSLVARDTEAFFGQGTRLTVV.

This clone was found a few times. The V and J genes are TRBV5-4 and TRBJ1-2; D might be TRBD1 (5 bases). The CDR3 sequence is 16 residues long. V lost 4 bases and J lost 3, with 19 bases in between. Germline CDR1 is SGHNT and CDR2 is YYREEE (reference sequence). This chain's CDR3 is CASSPTRDGGHYGYTF. DNA for the CDR3: TGTGCCAGCAGCCCGACCAGGGACGGAGGGCACTATGGCTACACCTTC. The whole variable domain, remainder taken from reference TRBV5-4 and TRBJ1-2, is ETGVTQSPTHLIKTRGQQVTLRCSSQSGHNTVSWYQQALGQGPQFIFQYYREEENGRGNFPPRFSGLQFPNYSSELNVNALELDDSALYLCASSPTRDGGHYGYTFGSGTRLTVV.